A selection of T cell receptor beta chains follows, all from one sample in a study of T-cell reconstitution after alpha-beta-depleted transplantation in children. From the PCR reads, TCRdb called clonotypes with MiXCR, one entry per CDR3 protein. Among 350,000 to 450,000 distinct CDR3 sequences listed, just over 20% were seen once. The material sequenced was PBMCs from the stem cell graft donor, taken from the stem cell graft. The receptors here all came from a human donor who donated a stem cell graft to a child with acute myeloid leukemia. Both conserved end residues are part of each CDR3. The D gene is left open where the match is weak. Expanded clones get a size class; other rows say once, few or many, or leave the size out.

D	size	V	J	DNA	CDR3
.	many	TRBV12-3/TRBV12-4	TRBJ1-6	TGTGCCAGCAGTTTTGCCGCCGGTCTGGTCCTTGATTCACCCCTCCACTTT	CASSFAAGLVLDSPLHF
.	few	TRBV5-1	TRBJ2-3	TGCGCCAGCAGCTTGGTAGAACGGCAAGATACGCAGTATTTT	CASSLVERQDTQYF
TRBD2	few	TRBV7-8	TRBJ2-7	TGTGCCAGCAGCCAAGCAGCTAGCGGGAGCGAGCAGTACTTC	CASSQAASGSEQYF
.	few	TRBV15	TRBJ2-7	TGTGCCACCAGCAGAGAAAGGCAGACCCCCCTGGAGCAGTACTTC	CATSRERQTPLEQYF
TRBD2	many	TRBV12-3/TRBV12-4	TRBJ2-3	TGTGCCAGCAAAGGGGGGCTAGCGGGAGATACGCAGTATTTT	CASKGGLAGDTQYF
TRBD1	few	TRBV12-3/TRBV12-4	TRBJ1-5	TGTGCCAGCAGTTTAAACAGGGGGCAGGATCAGCCCCAGCATTTT	CASSLNRGQDQPQHF
.	many	TRBV20-1	TRBJ2-5	TGCAGTGCTAGGAGCCCCTCGAAAGAGACCCAGTACTTC	CSARSPSKETQYF
TRBD1	few	TRBV5-1	TRBJ1-1	TGCGCCAGCAGCTCCGGGACAGGGTCCATGAACACTGAAGCTTTCTTT	CASSSGTGSMNTEAFF
.	.	TRBV15	TRBJ2-3	TGTGCCACCAGCAGAGATGGCGGCACGAGCACAGATACGCAGTATTTT	CATSRDGGTSTDTQYF
TRBD2	.	TRBV7-6	TRBJ2-3	TGTGCCAGCAGCTTAATAGCGGGAACAGATACGCAGTATTTT	CASSLIAGTDTQYF
.	many	TRBV27	TRBJ2-7	TGTGCCAGCAGTGGATCAGGAGGGGGGCACGAGCAGTACTTC	CASSGSGGGHEQYF
TRBD2	.	TRBV20-1	TRBJ2-3	TGCAGTGCTAGTGGACTAGCGGAGCCGGGGGATACGCAGTATTTT	CSASGLAEPGDTQYF
.	.	TRBV2	TRBJ1-5	TGTGCCAGCCGGAGGGGGGCGCAAATTGGAAGCAATCAGCCCCAGCATTTT	CASRRGAQIGSNQPQHF
.	many	TRBV29-1	TRBJ2-7	TGCAGCGCCCTGGGCAGGGGAAATGACGAGCAGTACTTC	CSALGRGNDEQYF
TRBD1	few	TRBV6-1	TRBJ2-2	TGTGCCAGTGACAGGGGGCGAACCGGGGAGCTGTTTTTT	CASDRGRTGELFF
.	.	TRBV4-2	TRBJ1-1	TGTGCCAGCAGCAGGGACCGCACTGAAGCTTTCTTT	CASSRDRTEAFF
.	many	TRBV7-2	TRBJ2-5	TGTGCCAGCAGCGCGGGACGAACCGGAGAGACCCAGTACTTC	CASSAGRTGETQYF
.	.	TRBV29-1	TRBJ2-3	TGCAGCGTTGAAGGAGGAGGGGGCCGCCCAGATACGCAGTATTTT	CSVEGGGGRPDTQYF
.	few	TRBV15	TRBJ2-5	TGTGCCACCAGCAGCGGAGAACGATCCCAAGAGACCCAGTACTTC	CATSSGERSQETQYF
.	many	TRBV5-6	TRBJ2-1	TGTGCCAGCAGCTTCCTGGCGGGGAGCTCCTACAATGAGCAGTTCTTC	CASSFLAGSSYNEQFF
.	many	TRBV7-6	TRBJ2-5	TGTGCCAGCAGCTTAGAGTTCGGGGAACGGAGGGCGGAGACCCAGTACTTC	CASSLEFGERRAETQYF
TRBD2	few	TRBV7-2	TRBJ2-1	TGTGCCAGCAGCTCCCGACTAGCGTCAAGCTCCTACAATGAGCAGTTCTTC	CASSSRLASSSYNEQFF
.	few	TRBV14	TRBJ2-3	TGTGCCAGCAGCCAAGTCCCCGTCCAACGGAGCACAGATACGCAGTATTTT	CASSQVPVQRSTDTQYF
.	.	TRBV5-1	TRBJ1-2	TGCGCCAGCAGCCGAACCGGGACCAACAACTATGGCTACACCTTC	CASSRTGTNNYGYTF
TRBD1	.	TRBV28	TRBJ2-7	TGTGCCAGCTCAGACAGGGGGGCCTCCTACGAGCAGTACTTC	CASSDRGASYEQYF
.	few	TRBV5-1	TRBJ2-5	TGCGCCAGCAGCTTGGGTAACAGGGAATCCCTACAAGAGACCCAGTACTTC	CASSLGNRESLQETQYF
.	.	TRBV5-1	TRBJ2-5	TGCGCCAGCAGCCATGGAGATAAACAAGAGACCCAGTACTTC	CASSHGDKQETQYF
.	few	TRBV7-3	TRBJ2-1	TGTGCCAGCAGCTTTGGGTACAACAATGAGCAGTTCTTC	CASSFGYNNEQFF
.	few	TRBV24-1	TRBJ2-1	TGTGCCACCAGTGACAGCCAACGGGGTACACGCCCGGGGGCCTACAATGAGCAGTTCTTC	CATSDSQRGTRPGAYNEQFF
.	many	TRBV13	TRBJ2-7	TGTGCCAGCAGCTTCCCCGGGGGTCTCTACGAGCAGTACTTC	CASSFPGGLYEQYF
.	.	TRBV7-6	TRBJ2-1	TGTGCCAGCAGCTACAGCCTAGGGGGGGGCAATGAGCAGTTCTTC	CASSYSLGGGNEQFF
TRBD2	.	TRBV20-1	TRBJ2-3	TGCAGTGCTCCGGGACTAGCGGGAGTTCCCACAGATACGCAGTATTTT	CSAPGLAGVPTDTQYF
TRBD2	many	TRBV20-1	TRBJ2-1	TGCAGTGCCCCGACTAGCGGGGGCGCGAGGAATGAGCAGTTCTTC	CSAPTSGGARNEQFF
TRBD1	.	TRBV7-6	TRBJ2-5	TGTGCCAGCAACAGACAGGGTAACACGGAAGAGACCCAGTACTTC	CASNRQGNTEETQYF
.	few	TRBV5-4	TRBJ2-1	TGTGCCAGCAGCTTGGCCTCCACATTCGGAAGCTCCTACAATGAGCAGTTCTTC	CASSLASTFGSSYNEQFF
TRBD1	few	TRBV5-1	TRBJ2-7	TGCGCCAGCAGCCCCGGACAGGGGGGAAACGAGCAGTACTTC	CASSPGQGGNEQYF
.	.	TRBV29-1	TRBJ2-7	TGCAGCGTTGCTACCGGGGCCGAGCAGTACTTC	CSVATGAEQYF
.	.	TRBV5-5	TRBJ2-1	TGTGCCAGCAGCTTGGCGGCGGCGGGTGAGCAGTTCTTC	CASSLAAAGEQFF
TRBD1	.	TRBV7-2	TRBJ1-2	TGTGCCAGCAGCCTATCCACAGGGGACTATGGCTACACCTTC	CASSLSTGDYGYTF
.	.	TRBV15	TRBJ1-5	TGTGCCACCAGCAGAGATGTGGGCAATCAGCCCCAGCATTTT	CATSRDVGNQPQHF
.	.	TRBV5-6	TRBJ2-1	TGTGCCAGCAGCTTAGGTAGCATAAGGGGCCCCGAGCAGTTCTTC	CASSLGSIRGPEQFF
.	many	TRBV25-1	TRBJ1-2	TGTGCCAGCAGTGAACAGGGGATCTATGGCTACACCTTC	CASSEQGIYGYTF
.	few	TRBV6-1	TRBJ2-5	TGTGCCAGCAGTGGGACTCGAGAAGAGACCCAGTACTTC	CASSGTREETQYF
TRBD2	few	TRBV5-1	TRBJ2-5	TGCGCCAGCAGCTTGGGACTAGCGGGACCAGAGACCCAGTACTTC	CASSLGLAGPETQYF
TRBD2	few	TRBV4-1	TRBJ2-1	TGCGCCAGCAGCCGGGAACTAGCGGGTGGTGAGCAGTTCTTC	CASSRELAGGEQFF
TRBD1	few	TRBV27	TRBJ2-2	TGTGCCAGCACATCGGGAACGGGACAGGGCTTCACCGGGGAGCTGTTTTTT	CASTSGTGQGFTGELFF
TRBD1	many	TRBV27	TRBJ2-2	TGTGCCAGCAGTTTCTGGGACAGGAAGAACACCGGGGAGCTGTTTTTT	CASSFWDRKNTGELFF